This paragraph covers one TCR beta chain sequence. As yet, its antigen is unknown. The ends were cut back, 1 base at V and 1 base at J, with 10 bases in the middle. CDR3 size: 16 residues. Germline values: CDR1 SGHNT, CDR2 YENEEA. The sample is drawn from a study of cytomegalovirus exposure and HLA in healthy donors. Study-level results: Later work associated 16,951 TCR beta sequences with HLA alleles at 0.05 false discovery rate. Common viral pathogens seemed, in a later analysis, to connect with several of the most significant clusters.

PCR was performed using 60 Vbeta and 13 Jbeta primers. Clones were sequenced by immunoSEQ multiplex PCR, and TCRdb holds only the in-frame ones, with some missing. Here the sample table reports about 54,000 clones. The rearrangement joins TRBV11-3 to TRBJ2-2; tentative D call: TRBD2 (6 bases). This clonotype was sampled from a middle-aged woman in good health and CMV-seronegative. The specimen sequenced was PBMCs. CDR3 nucleotide sequence: TGTGCCAGCAGCTTAGGGCTAGCGAGGAACACCGGGGAGCTGTTTTTT. Translating it yields CASSLGLARNTGELFF.